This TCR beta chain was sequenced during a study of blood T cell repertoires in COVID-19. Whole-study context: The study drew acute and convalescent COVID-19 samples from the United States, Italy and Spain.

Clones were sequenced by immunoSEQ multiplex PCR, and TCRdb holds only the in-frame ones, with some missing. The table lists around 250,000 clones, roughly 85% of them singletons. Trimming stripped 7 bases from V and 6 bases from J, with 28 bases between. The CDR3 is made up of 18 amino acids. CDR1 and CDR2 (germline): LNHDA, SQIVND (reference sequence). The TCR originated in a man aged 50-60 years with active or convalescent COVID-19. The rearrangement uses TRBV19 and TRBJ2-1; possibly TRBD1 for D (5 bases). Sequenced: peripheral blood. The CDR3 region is CASIPTFVFDSGFNEQFF. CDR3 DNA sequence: TGTGCCAGTATTCCCACTTTTGTTTTCGACAGTGGGTTCAATGAGCAGTTCTTC.